The 25 T cell receptor beta chains listed next were all sequenced from one sample in a study of Ad26.COV2.S vaccination and SARS-CoV-2 variants (dated by TCRdb to the early 2020s). Explained via the paper, the treatment or condition label denotes: some 20 received Ad26.COV2.S at low or high dose, single or two shots; about 5 received placebo; per-sample allocation not given. For vaccine and placebo recipients, repertoires were sequenced using samples collected on day 63 after the first injection. Preparation of the library involved the immunoSEQ multiplex PCR assay. This is the immuneACCESS table as TCRdb keeps it, with only in-frame sequences that have V and J called. A part of the clones is gone; compared with another copy, unresolved V genes explain less than half, and the rest is unexplained. The sample includes around 340,000 clones, with approximately 86% observed a single time. Of the sample, around 11% falls within the top ten clones.

The source material was peripheral blood, sampled in a trial of Ad26.COV2.S vaccine versus placebo. These receptor sequences come from a person aged 18-65 years who received the Ad26.COV2.S COVID-19 vaccine or a placebo.

The gene calls are TRBV3-1 (or the pseudogene TRBV3-2) and TRBJ1-2, with a possible D match to TRBD1 (6 bases). CDR1 is LGHDT, CDR2 YNNKEL, per germline (reference sequence). This CDR3 region has 16 residues. V was clipped by 0 bases and J by 4 bases, with 15 bases between them. For the CDR3, the DNA is TGTGCCAGCAGCCAAGAGTACGGGGGCGTCCGCTATGGCTACACCTTC. This gives the protein CASSQEYGGVRYGYTF.

The chain joins TRBV15 to TRBJ1-3; D is ambiguous. V dropped 0 bases and J dropped 2 bases, with 8 bases sitting between them. From germline, CDR1 is LNHNV and CDR2 YYDKDF (reference sequence). This CDR3 comprises 15 residues. CDR3 loop: CATSRDQGPGNTIYF. The CDR3 DNA reads TGTGCCACCAGCAGAGATCAAGGGCCTGGAAACACCATATATTTT.

This clone was seen a single time. The DNA of the CDR3 is TGTGCCAGCAGCTTACTCTCACAGGGGGCAAGTAGCAATCAGCCCCAGCATTTT. As protein: CASSLLSQGASSNQPQHF. The genes are TRBV7-8 and TRBJ1-5; TRBD1 agrees at 9 bases. This CDR3 is built from 18 residues. Germline CDR1 reads SGHVS; CDR2 reads FQNEAQ. Trimming took 2 bases from V and 0 from J; bases not matched to a gene: 8.

This chain uses TRBV2 with TRBJ1-1, with 9 positions matching TRBD1. The V gene end was trimmed by 6 bases and the J gene end by 8 bases; junction bases not matched to a gene: 7. This CDR3 is built from 13 residues. CDR1 and CDR2 (germline): SNHLY, FYNNEI. CDR3 in amino acids: CASSLQGAREAFF. DNA for the CDR3: TGTGCCAGCAGCCTACAGGGGGCTAGGGAAGCTTTCTTT.

The V call is TRBV4-1, the J call TRBJ2-3; the D gene is possibly TRBD2 (7 bases). Trimming stripped 4 bases from V and 3 bases from J, with 14 bases between. This CDR3 is 15 amino acids long. Germline-derived CDR1 and CDR2 are MGHRA and YSYEKL. CDR3 amino acids: CASSRGGQGTDTQYF. Here the CDR3 DNA reads TGCGCCAGCAGCCGGGGAGGGCAGGGGACAGATACGCAGTATTTT.

V and J are TRBV6-2 or TRBV6-3 and TRBJ2-1; TRBD2 might be the D (6 bases). With 5 bases removed from V and 0 bases from J, the gap between germline ends came to 11 bases. The CDR3 is made up of 15 amino acids. The V gene's germline CDR1 is MNHEY and CDR2 SVGEGT. Here the CDR3 reads CASSRAGHSYNEQFF. In nucleotides, the CDR3 is TGTGCCAGCAGTAGAGCGGGCCACTCCTACAATGAGCAGTTCTTC.

This clone was seen at least ten times. V is TRBV9 and J is TRBJ2-1; 7 nucleotides align to TRBD2. Looked up from germline, CDR1 is SGDLS and CDR2 is YYNGEE. This CDR3 is 15 amino acids long. J lost 4 bases, V lost 4 bases, and 8 bases had no gene match. CDR3 coding DNA: TGTGCCAGCAGCAGCCGGGACTATCCATACAATGAGCAGTTCTTC. Protein sequence: CASSSRDYPYNEQFF.

There are a few counts of this clone. This chain joins TRBV24-1 and TRBJ2-1; 9 nucleotides align to TRBD2. The CDR3 runs to 14 residues. V shed 7 bases, J shed 2 bases, and the junction held 2 bases outside the gene matches. Looked up from germline, CDR1 is KGHDR and CDR2 is SFDVKD. The CDR3 sequence is CATRAGGAYNEQFF. The CDR3, as DNA: TGTGCCACCAGGGCGGGGGGGGCCTACAATGAGCAGTTCTTC.

The chain couples TRBV18 to TRBJ2-5; D uncertain. This CDR3 contains 13 residues. Germline V gene lookup returns CDR1 KGHSH and CDR2 LQKENI. V gave up 2 bases and J gave up 0 bases, with 4 bases separating them. Here the CDR3 reads CASSPRDQETQYF. CDR3 nucleotides: TGTGCCAGCTCACCAAGGGACCAAGAGACCCAGTACTTC. Full variable domain (missing parts from reference TRBV18 and TRBJ2-5): NAGVMQNPRHLVRRRGQEARLRCSPMKGHSHVYWYRQLPEEGLKFMVYLQKENIIDESGMPKERFSAEFPKEGPSILRIQQVVRGDSAAYFCASSPRDQETQYFGPGTRLLVL.

V gene TRBV30 combines with J gene TRBJ2-5, with TRBD2 as a possible D gene (5 bases). The germline gives CDR1 GTSNPN, CDR2 SVGIG (reference sequence). V lost 3 bases, J lost 5 bases, and 13 bases lay in between. This CDR3 comprises 13 residues. This CDR3 is CAWRSGSRETQYF. Here the CDR3 DNA reads TGTGCCTGGAGATCGGGGTCTCGGGAGACCCAGTACTTC.

CDR3 in DNA: TGTGCCAGCAGCGCCGGTGGAGGGGCGCATGGAAACACCATATATTTT. It codes for CASSAGGGAHGNTIYF. This chain links TRBV9 with TRBJ1-3; possibly TRBD1 for D (5 bases). The CDR3 has 16 residues. Germline assignment: CDR1 SGDLS and CDR2 YYNGEE. The V and J ends lost 3 bases and 3 bases respectively, with 16 bases between them. Full variable domain (outside the CDR3, taken from reference TRBV9 and TRBJ1-3): DSGVTQTPKHLITATGQRVTLRCSPRSGDLSVYWYQQSLDQGLQFLIQYYNGEERAKGNILERFSAQQFPDLHSELNLSSLELGDSALYFCASSAGGGAHGNTIYFGEGSWLTVV.

V and J are TRBV6-4 and TRBJ1-3; D remains ambiguous. This CDR3 is built from 13 residues. V gave up 8 bases and J gave up 6 bases, with 14 bases separating them. Germline CDR1 is MRHNA and CDR2 is SNTAGT. CDR3 sequence (DNA): TGTGCCAGCTTCTTCGGGATAGAAAACACCATATATTTT. It specifies CASFFGIENTIYF.

V usage is TRBV7-9 and J usage is TRBJ2-2; 11 bases fit TRBD2. After removal of 4 bases from V and 2 bases from J, the junction contained 6 bases not matched to a gene. Germline V CDR1 and CDR2: SEHNR, FQNEAQ (reference sequence). This CDR3 is built from 17 residues. The CDR3 bases are TGTGCCAGCAGCTCGAGACTAGCGGGACAAAACACCGGGGAGCTGTTTTTT. Protein: CASSSRLAGQNTGELFF.

The CDR3 coding sequence is TGTGCCAGCAGCCCAGGGCCAGATACGCAGTATTTT. Amino acids: CASSPGPDTQYF. The V gene is TRBV7-9, the J gene TRBJ2-3; tentative D call: TRBD1 (5 bases). The CDR3 is 12 residues long. The V gene's germline CDR1 is SEHNR and CDR2 FQNEAQ (reference sequence). V lost 5 bases, J lost 4 bases, and 7 bases lay in between.

The rearrangement uses TRBV7-9 and TRBJ1-2, with a tentative D call TRBD1 (6 bases). Trimming stripped 3 bases from V and 6 bases from J, with 14 bases between. Germline assignment: CDR1 SEHNR and CDR2 FQNEAQ (reference sequence). The CDR3 spans 14 residues. The CDR3 sequence is CASSLGPGADGYTF. CDR3 DNA sequence: TGTGCCAGCAGCTTGGGGCCAGGGGCGGATGGCTACACCTTC. Complete variable domain (other parts from reference TRBV7-9 and TRBJ1-2): DTGVSQNPRHKITKRGQNVTFRCDPISEHNRLYWYRQTLGQGPEFLTYFQNEAQLEKSRLLSDRFSAERPKGSFSTLEIQRTEQGDSAMYLCASSLGPGADGYTFGSGTRLTVV.

CDR3 residues: CASSLLAGAPYEQYF. The DNA of the CDR3 is TGCGCCAGCAGCTTACTAGCCGGGGCGCCCTACGAGCAGTACTTC. The chain links TRBV5-1 to TRBJ2-7; D is perhaps TRBD2 (6 bases). Trimming took off 2 bases at V and 2 bases at J, with 14 bases between the two ends. CDR1 is SGHRS, CDR2 YFSETQ, per germline. This CDR3 comprises 15 residues. The full variable domain, in which reference TRBV5-1 and TRBJ2-7 provide the parts outside the CDR3, is KAGVTQTPRYLIKTRGQQVTLSCSPISGHRSVSWYQQTPGQGLQFLFEYFSETQRNKGNFPGRFSGRQFSNSRSEMNVSTLELGDSALYLCASSLLAGAPYEQYFGPGTRLTVT.

DNA of the CDR3: TGTGCCAGCAGTTTATTAGCGACGGGAAGTACACTCGATGAGCAGTTCTTC. It is translated as CASSLLATGSTLDEQFF. The V and J genes are TRBV28 and TRBJ2-1, with D perhaps TRBD2 (5 bases). V dropped 1 base and J dropped 8 bases, with 21 bases sitting between them. The CDR3 sequence is 17 residues long. In germline, CDR1 is MDHEN, CDR2 SYDVKM. Full variable domain (remainder filled in from reference TRBV28 and TRBJ2-1): DVKVTQSSRYLVKRTGEKVFLECVQDMDHENMFWYRQDPGLGLRLIYFSYDVKMKEKGDIPEGYSVSREKKERFSLILESASTNQTSMYLCASSLLATGSTLDEQFFGPGTRLTVL.

The chain carries TRBV5-1 and TRBJ1-1; D is possibly TRBD1 (6 bases). Germline CDR1 is SGHRS and CDR2 is YFSETQ. The V and J ends lost 3 bases and 1 base respectively, with 22 bases between them. The CDR3 spans 18 residues. In DNA form, the CDR3 reads TGCGCCAGCAGCTCGAACCCTACAGGGTGGGAGGGGAACACTGAAGCTTTCTTT. This gives the protein CASSSNPTGWEGNTEAFF.

This chain joins TRBV18 and TRBJ2-2; the match to TRBD2 covers 10 bases. CDR3 length equals 16 residues. With 3 bases clipped from V and 1 base from J, the junction kept 2 bases outside the gene matches. Germline CDR1 and CDR2: KGHSH and LQKENI. CDR3 nucleotide sequence: TGTGCCAGCTCACCCAGGACTAGCGGGAACACCGGGGAGCTGTTTTTT. This codes for CASSPRTSGNTGELFF.

In regard to this clone: Other nucleotide sequences from this sample produce the same CDR3. This chain connects TRBV18 to TRBJ2-7, with TRBD2 as a possible D gene (5 bases). The CDR3 totals 13 residues. In germline, CDR1 is KGHSH, CDR2 LQKENI. V was clipped by 3 bases and J by 2 bases, with 8 bases between them. In nucleotides, the CDR3 is TGTGCCAGCTCACCGAGGGAAACCTACGAGCAGTACTTC. Amino acid sequence: CASSPRETYEQYF.

The table lists this clone with many counts. This chain links TRBV9 with TRBJ1-6; D gene ambiguous. Germline CDR1 SGDLS, CDR2 YYNGEE. The CDR3 covers 14 residues. The V gene lost 2 bases and the J gene lost 8 bases, with 11 bases spanning the gap. This CDR3 reads CASSVADRDSPLHF. The CDR3 DNA follows: TGTGCCAGCAGCGTGGCCGATAGGGATTCACCCCTCCACTTT. Complete variable domain (other parts from reference TRBV9 and TRBJ1-6): DSGVTQTPKHLITATGQRVTLRCSPRSGDLSVYWYQQSLDQGLQFLIQYYNGEERAKGNILERFSAQQFPDLHSELNLSSLELGDSALYFCASSVADRDSPLHFGNGTRLTVT.

V and J are TRBV5-1 and TRBJ2-5; 13 nucleotides match TRBD2. The CDR3 sequence is 19 residues long. The germline V gene has CDR1 SGHRS and CDR2 YFSETQ. J lost 3 bases, V lost 5 bases, and 16 bases had no gene match. The CDR3, as DNA: TGCGCCAGCAGGTTCACATTTGGGACTAGCGGGGCCCGGGAAGAGACCCAGTACTTC. Translated, it gives CASRFTFGTSGAREETQYF.

The sample holds one count of this clone. The rearrangement links TRBV9 to TRBJ2-7; maybe TRBD2 (7 bases). Trimming left V 1 base short and J 2 bases short, with 13 bases between. This CDR3 is 15 amino acids long. CDR1 SGDLS and CDR2 YYNGEE come from the germline V gene. The CDR3 reads CASSVSGTPTYEQYF. As DNA, the CDR3 is TGTGCCAGCAGCGTAAGCGGGACACCTACCTACGAGCAGTACTTC.

V is TRBV24-1 and J is TRBJ1-1; the D gene is possibly TRBD1 (5 bases). The germline CDR1 and CDR2 sequences are KGHDR and SFDVKD. The CDR3 runs to 16 residues. Trimming cost V 2 bases and J 1 base, with 13 bases left between them. The CDR3 coding sequence is TGTGCCACCAGTGATTCCCGGGACGGATCGAACACTGAAGCTTTCTTT. The encoded protein is CATSDSRDGSNTEAFF.

This sequence joins TRBV5-1 and TRBJ2-2; 12 positions agree with TRBD2. CDR3 length: 15 amino acids. V shed 5 bases and J 8 bases; nucleotides not matched to a gene: 7. Per germline, CDR1 SGHRS and CDR2 YFSETQ. CDR3 nucleotides: TGCGCCAGCAGTCGCCTAGCGGGGGGGCCTGGGGAGCTGTTTTTT. Protein: CASSRLAGGPGELFF. The variable domain in full, completed from reference TRBV5-1 and TRBJ2-2, reads KAGVTQTPRYLIKTRGQQVTLSCSPISGHRSVSWYQQTPGQGLQFLFEYFSETQRNKGNFPGRFSGRQFSNSRSEMNVSTLELGDSALYLCASSRLAGGPGELFFGEGSRLTVL.